This T cell receptor beta chain derives from a study of control samples from healthy donors and cancer patients. The CDR3 sequence is 15 residues long. CDR1 is SGHAT, CDR2 FQNNGV, per germline. Germline trimming cut 1 base from V and 6 bases from J; bases unmatched to any gene: 3. Here immunoSEQ multiplex PCR was the method, and the copy in TCRdb shows in-frame clones only, minus some. The sample shows 120,000 or so clones, 87% of them seen only once. This clonotype was sampled from a man aged 55 to 70 in good health. The gene calls are TRBV11-2 and TRBJ2-3, with 11 bases matching TRBD2. The source material was blood. CDR3 protein: CASSLGGLAGDTQYF. The CDR3 region has the DNA TGTGCCAGCAGCTTAGGTGGACTAGCGGGTGATACGCAGTATTTT.